These 22 T cell receptor beta chains share one sample of origin, sequenced in a study of vaccination effects on CD4 cells after COVID-19. Their cognate antigens are unknown. On roughly day 10 of culture, CD4+ T cells were separated out. The assay was immunoSEQ multiplex PCR, and TCRdb's table has in-frame clones only and misses some. The sample yields over 65,000 clones, 77% seen once. Sequences were derived from CD4+ T cells from PBMCs cultured without peptide, sampled before COVID-19 vaccination. The receptors were sampled from a human donor who received a COVID-19 vaccine.

This clone was recorded a few times. The V call is TRBV7-9, the J call TRBJ2-3, with D perhaps given as TRBD1 or TRBD2 (5 bases each). The CDR3 contains 17 residues. Deletions cut 2 bases from V and 5 bases from J, with 20 bases between. Germline CDR1 and CDR2: SEHNR and FQNEAQ (reference sequence). The CDR3, as DNA: TGTGCCAGCAGCTTAAGAGGAAGCGGCAGGGTGGGAGATACGCAGTATTTT. It yields the protein CASSLRGSGRVGDTQYF.

The J gene is TRBJ1-1, the V gene TRBV6-1; no definite D call. V was pared by 2 bases and J by 7 bases, with 17 bases between. The CDR3 loop spans 15 amino acids. CDR1 and CDR2 from the germline V gene are MNHNS and SASEGT. CDR3 DNA sequence: TGTGCCAGCAGTGAACTACAAGGACGACCCTTTGAAGCTTTCTTT. It translates to CASSELQGRPFEAFF.

V and J are TRBV29-1 and TRBJ2-4; D gene ambiguous. The V and J ends lost 4 bases and 0 bases respectively, with 10 bases between them. The CDR3 loop spans 14 amino acids. Germline values: CDR1 SQVTM, CDR2 ANQGSEA. In DNA, the CDR3 is TGCAGCGTTGGAGTAGGTCAAGCCAAAAACATTCAGTACTTC. Translated: CSVGVGQAKNIQYF.

This rearrangement joins TRBV3-1 (or the pseudogene TRBV3-2) to TRBJ1-1; the D is unclear. Trimming stripped 1 base from V and 0 bases from J, with 9 bases between. From germline, CDR1 is LGHDT and CDR2 YNNKEL (reference sequence). This CDR3 contains 15 residues. CDR3 sequence reads: CASSQGAALNTEAFF. The CDR3 bases are TGTGCCAGCAGCCAAGGAGCAGCCCTGAACACTGAAGCTTTCTTT.

J is TRBJ2-5 and V is TRBV7-2, with D unclear. Germline V lookup: CDR1 SGHTA, CDR2 FQGNSA. CDR3 size: 14 residues. V shed 1 base and J shed 5 bases, with 11 bases lying between them. The CDR3 coding sequence is TGTGCCAGCAGCTTAGTGCGGACCTTTGAGACCCAGTACTTC. It codes for CASSLVRTFETQYF.

This sequence joins TRBV11-2 and TRBJ1-4; no firm D call. V gave up 2 bases and J gave up 8 bases, with 18 bases separating them. Germline CDR1 SGHAT, CDR2 FQNNGV. The CDR3 covers 16 residues. DNA of the CDR3: TGTGCCAGCAGCTTAAATGCCGCTGGGAACCGAGAAAAACTGTTTTTT. Encoded protein: CASSLNAAGNREKLFF.

The chain employs TRBV18 and TRBJ2-5; D not resolved. V lost 6 bases and J 1 base, leaving 9 bases between the germline ends. The CDR3 is 13 amino acids. CDR1 and CDR2 (germline): KGHSH, LQKENI. The DNA for the CDR3 is TGTGCCAGCTCCCCCGGGTCCCAAGAGACCCAGTACTTC. Protein: CASSPGSQETQYF.

The chain couples TRBV6-6 to TRBJ2-7, with unresolved D. V was pared by 5 bases and J by 2 bases, with 13 bases between. The CDR3 runs to 14 residues. Germline CDR1 MNHNY, CDR2 SVGAGI (reference sequence). Here the CDR3 reads CASSRSRETYEQYV. CDR3 nucleotide sequence: TGTGCCAGCAGTCGATCCAGAGAAACCTACGAGCAGTACGTC.

The DNA for the CDR3 is TGTGCCAGCAGCTTAGCGGGGGGGGCGGAGGCCAAAAACATTCAGTACTTC. It encodes CASSLAGGAEAKNIQYF. The rearrangement uses TRBV7-9 and TRBJ2-4; a possible D gene is TRBD2 (7 bases). With 0 bases removed from V and 1 base from J, the gap between germline ends came to 13 bases. CDR3 length: 17 amino acids. The V gene's germline CDR1 is SEHNR and CDR2 FQNEAQ (reference sequence).

The rearrangement links TRBV24-1 to TRBJ2-3; D unresolved. CDR3 length: 15 amino acids. Per the germline V gene, CDR1 is KGHDR and CDR2 is SFDVKD. The germline V and J ends were trimmed by 4 bases and 1 base, with 11 bases remaining between them. Here the CDR3 DNA reads TGTGCCACCAGTGACCCAATGACCCGCACAGATACGCAGTATTTT. The encoded protein is CATSDPMTRTDTQYF.

The chain employs TRBV5-8 and TRBJ2-2; 7 positions match TRBD2. Germline CDR1 reads SGHTS; CDR2 reads YDEGEE. The CDR3 contains 14 residues. J was trimmed by 6 bases and V by 1 base; bases with no gene match: 3. CDR3 sequence reads: CASSLQGGAGELFF. The CDR3 DNA sequence: TGTGCCAGCAGCTTGCAGGGAGGGGCCGGGGAGCTGTTTTTT.

The gene calls are TRBV28 and TRBJ2-5, with TRBD1 matching over 9 bases. The CDR3 loop spans 15 amino acids. The germline CDR1 and CDR2 sequences are MDHEN and SYDVKM. Losses at the gene ends were 6 bases for V and 1 base for J; bases not matched to a gene: 6. CDR3 coding DNA: TGTGCCAGCAGACTACTGACAGGGGGCCAAGAGACCCAGTACTTC. This gives the protein CASRLLTGGQETQYF.

This clone has only a few counts. This rearrangement joins TRBV20-1 to TRBJ2-3; 7 positions agree with TRBD2. CDR3 length equals 11 residues. Germline V gene lookup returns CDR1 DFQATT and CDR2 SNEGSKA (reference sequence). Losses at the gene ends were 7 bases for V and 5 bases for J; bases not matched to a gene: 3. The chain's CDR3 is CSVGRGDTQYF. In DNA, the CDR3 is TGCAGTGTGGGGAGGGGAGATACGCAGTATTTT.

This clone was counted only a few times. The V call is TRBV3-1 (or the pseudogene TRBV3-2), the J call TRBJ2-7; D tentatively reads TRBD1 or TRBD2 (5 bases each). The CDR3 totals 14 residues. The germline gives CDR1 LGHDT, CDR2 YNNKEL (reference sequence). V was cut by 2 bases and J by 6 bases, with 14 bases left in between. The DNA for the CDR3 is TGTGCCAGCAGCCAATCGGGACGTCCATCCGAGCAGTACGTC. Translated, it gives CASSQSGRPSEQYV.

The chain recombines TRBV10-2 with TRBJ2-2; 8 bases fit TRBD1. V lost 6 bases to trimming and J lost 7 bases; unmatched junction nucleotides: 7. CDR3 length: 14 amino acids. From germline, CDR1 is WSHSY and CDR2 SAAADI. The CDR3 is CASRETGAGGELFF. For the CDR3, the DNA is TGCGCCAGCAGAGAGACAGGGGCCGGCGGGGAGCTGTTTTTT.

CDR3 region: CASSRTVRNQPQHF. The CDR3 DNA follows: TGTGCCAGCAGTCGGACAGTCCGTAATCAGCCCCAGCATTTT. This chain connects TRBV6-5 to TRBJ1-5, with D possibly matching TRBD1 (6 bases). The CDR3 covers 14 residues. V lost 5 bases and J lost 4, with 12 bases in between. CDR1 and CDR2 (germline): MNHEY, SVGAGI.

V gene TRBV6-5 combines with J gene TRBJ1-2; 7 nucleotides agree with TRBD1. This CDR3 spans 15 amino acids. Germline-derived CDR1 and CDR2 are MNHEY and SVGAGI. The V segment lost 6 bases and the J segment 4 bases; nucleotides outside the gene matches: 11. This chain's CDR3 is CASSSDRESPYGYTF. CDR3 nucleotide sequence: TGTGCCAGCAGCTCAGACAGGGAATCTCCCTATGGCTACACCTTC.

The V gene is TRBV28, the J gene TRBJ2-1; 9 bases are shared with TRBD1. The CDR3 is made up of 16 amino acids. V was pared by 4 bases and J by 4 bases, with 8 bases of the junction left unmatched. The germline V gene has CDR1 MDHEN and CDR2 SYDVKM. CDR3 loop: CASSYPGTGFYNEQFF. In DNA, the CDR3 is TGTGCCAGCAGTTATCCCGGGACAGGGTTTTACAATGAGCAGTTCTTC.

In its sample, this clone was seen a few times. The J gene is TRBJ2-1, the V gene TRBV5-6; D gene unclear. The CDR3 covers 15 residues. Germline lookup yields CDR1 SGHDT and CDR2 YYEEEE. Trimming shortened V by 0 bases and J by 3 bases, and 10 bases separated the two germline ends. The CDR3: CASSLADRFYNEQFF. The CDR3 DNA reads TGTGCCAGCAGCTTGGCTGATAGATTCTACAATGAGCAGTTCTTC.

V gene TRBV24-1 combines with J gene TRBJ2-2; D gene ambiguous. The CDR3 totals 15 residues. The V gene's germline CDR1 is KGHDR and CDR2 SFDVKD. Trimming pared 4 bases from V and 0 bases from J, leaving 8 bases between. CDR3 nucleotide sequence: TGTGCCACCAGTGACCCCCGAACGAACACCGGGGAGCTGTTTTTT. This translates into CATSDPRTNTGELFF.

This chain uses TRBV7-2 with TRBJ2-5, with a possible D match to TRBD1 (6 bases). This CDR3 is built from 13 residues. The germline CDR1 and CDR2 sequences are SGHTA and FQGNSA. V lost 3 bases and J 5 bases, leaving 10 bases between the germline ends. The DNA of the CDR3 is TGTGCCAGCAGCTTCAGGGGTGGGGAGACCCAGTACTTC. This gives the protein CASSFRGGETQYF.

The chain employs TRBV6-4 and TRBJ1-1; D is perhaps TRBD1 (5 bases). The CDR3 has 13 residues. The germline CDR1 and CDR2 sequences are MRHNA and SNTAGT. Trimming pared 6 bases from V and 0 bases from J, leaving 8 bases between. The DNA for the CDR3 is TGTGCCAGCAGCAGGGTGGTGAACACTGAAGCTTTCTTT. This codes for CASSRVVNTEAFF.